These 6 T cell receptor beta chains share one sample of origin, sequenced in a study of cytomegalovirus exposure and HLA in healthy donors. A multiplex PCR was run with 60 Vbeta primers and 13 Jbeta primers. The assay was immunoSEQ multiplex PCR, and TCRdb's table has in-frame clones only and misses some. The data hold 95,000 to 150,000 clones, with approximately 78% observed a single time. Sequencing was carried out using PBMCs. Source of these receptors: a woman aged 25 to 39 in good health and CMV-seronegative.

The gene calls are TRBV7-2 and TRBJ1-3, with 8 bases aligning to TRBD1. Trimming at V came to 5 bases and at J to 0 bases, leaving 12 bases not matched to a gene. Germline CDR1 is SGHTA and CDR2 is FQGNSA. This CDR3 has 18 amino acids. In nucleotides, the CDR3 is TGTGCCAGCAGCCGCGGGACAGGACGAGTGGGCTCTGGAAACACCATATATTTT. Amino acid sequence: CASSRGTGRVGSGNTIYF.

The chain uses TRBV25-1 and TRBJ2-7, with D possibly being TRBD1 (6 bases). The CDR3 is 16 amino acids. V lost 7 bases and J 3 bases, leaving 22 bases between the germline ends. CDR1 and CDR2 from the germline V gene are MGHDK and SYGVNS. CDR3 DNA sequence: TGTGCCAGCAAGGGTCCGGCGGACAGTTCACACTACGAGCAGTACTTC. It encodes CASKGPADSSHYEQYF.

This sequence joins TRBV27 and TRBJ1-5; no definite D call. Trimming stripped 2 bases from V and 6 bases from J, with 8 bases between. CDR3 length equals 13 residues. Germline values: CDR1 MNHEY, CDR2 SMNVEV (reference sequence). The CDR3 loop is CASSLGVLQPQHF. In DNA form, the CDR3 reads TGTGCCAGCAGTTTAGGAGTCCTTCAGCCCCAGCATTTT.

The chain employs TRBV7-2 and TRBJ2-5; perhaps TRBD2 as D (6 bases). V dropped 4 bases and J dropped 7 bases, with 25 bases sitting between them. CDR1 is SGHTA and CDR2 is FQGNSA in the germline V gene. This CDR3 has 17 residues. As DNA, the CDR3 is TGTGCCAGCAGCTCTCTGACCGGGACTGGGGGACTCGGGACCCAGTACTTC. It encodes CASSSLTGTGGLGTQYF.

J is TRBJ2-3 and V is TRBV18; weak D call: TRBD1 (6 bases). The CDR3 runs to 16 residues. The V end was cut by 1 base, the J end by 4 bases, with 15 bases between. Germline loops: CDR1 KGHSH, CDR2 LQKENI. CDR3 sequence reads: CASSPRDTHGADTQYF. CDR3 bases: TGTGCCAGCTCACCACGGGACACGCATGGGGCAGATACGCAGTATTTT.

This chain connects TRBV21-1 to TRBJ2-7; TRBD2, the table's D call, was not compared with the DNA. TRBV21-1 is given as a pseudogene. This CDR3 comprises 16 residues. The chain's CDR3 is CASTAYGTSGVYEQYF. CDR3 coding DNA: TGTGCCAGCACCGCCTACGGGACTAGCGGGGTCTACGAGCAGTACTTC.